This TCR beta chain was documented in a study of blood T cell repertoires in COVID-19. Sequencing used immunoSEQ multiplex PCR; TCRdb keeps in-frame clones, though not all of them. Among roughly 130,000 clones listed, 75% to 90% were seen once. V was cut by 2 bases and J by 8 bases, with 9 bases left in between. This CDR3 contains 12 residues. Germline CDR1 reads MGHDK; CDR2 reads SYGVNS. The rearrangement links TRBV25-1 to TRBJ1-2, with D unresolved. The sequence derives from a man aged 55 to 69 with active or convalescent COVID-19. Material: peripheral blood. CDR3 residues: CASSERVRGYTF. In nucleotides, the CDR3 is TGTGCCAGCAGTGAAAGAGTAAGAGGCTACACCTTC.